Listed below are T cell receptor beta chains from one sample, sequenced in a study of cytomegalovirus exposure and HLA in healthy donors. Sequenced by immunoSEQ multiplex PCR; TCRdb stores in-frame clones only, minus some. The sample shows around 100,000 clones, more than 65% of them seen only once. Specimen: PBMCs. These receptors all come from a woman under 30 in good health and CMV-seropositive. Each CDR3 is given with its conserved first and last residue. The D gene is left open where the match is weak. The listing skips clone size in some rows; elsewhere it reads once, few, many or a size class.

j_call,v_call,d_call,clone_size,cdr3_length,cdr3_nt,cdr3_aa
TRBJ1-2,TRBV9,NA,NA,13,TGTGCCAGCAGCGCCGAAGGGGGCTATGGCTACACCTTC,CASSAEGGYGYTF
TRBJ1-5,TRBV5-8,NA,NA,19,TGTGCCAGCAGCTTGGGTCGACATGTCTCCGGCGGGGGGAATCAGCCCCAGCATTTT,CASSLGRHVSGGGNQPQHF
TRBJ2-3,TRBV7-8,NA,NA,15,TGTGCCAGCAGCTCCGCGGGGGCTAGCACAGATACGCAGTATTTT,CASSSAGASTDTQYF
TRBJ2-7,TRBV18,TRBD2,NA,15,TGTGCCAGCTCACCACCGACTAGCGGGGCCTACGAGCAGTACTTC,CASSPPTSGAYEQYF
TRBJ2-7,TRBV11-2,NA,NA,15,TGTGCCAGCAGCTTCGGCAGGGTAGGGTCCTACGAGCAGTACTTC,CASSFGRVGSYEQYF
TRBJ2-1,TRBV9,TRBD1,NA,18,TGTGCCAGCAGCGTAGAGGTGGACGGGACAGGGATTTACAATGAGCAGTTCTTC,CASSVEVDGTGIYNEQFF
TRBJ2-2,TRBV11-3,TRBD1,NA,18,TGTGCCAGCAGCTCCGGACAGGGGAAGGGGTCGAACACCGGGGAGCTGTTTTTT,CASSSGQGKGSNTGELFF
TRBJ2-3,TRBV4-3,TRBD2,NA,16,TGCGCCAGCAGCCAAGGGACTAGCGGGGGCACAGATACGCAGTATTTT,CASSQGTSGGTDTQYF
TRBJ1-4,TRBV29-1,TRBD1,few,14,TGCAGCGTTGGTTCGGGACAGGGGAAGGAAAAACTGTTTTTT,CSVGSGQGKEKLFF
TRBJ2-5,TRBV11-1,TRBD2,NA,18,TGTGCCAGCAGCTTAGAACTGGCGGGAGGATCCGTCGTGGAGACCCAGTACTTC,CASSLELAGGSVVETQYF
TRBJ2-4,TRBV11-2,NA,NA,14,TGTGCCAGCAGCTTGTGGCCGCCTTTGAACATTCAGTACTTC,CASSLWPPLNIQYF
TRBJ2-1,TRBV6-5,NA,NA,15,TGTGCCAGCAGTTCCGGACTGTGGCCTTACAATGAGCAGTTCTTC,CASSSGLWPYNEQFF
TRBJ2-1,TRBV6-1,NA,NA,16,TGTGCCAGCAGTGGGGGGCTCAACAGTTGGGACAATGAGCAGTTCTTC,CASSGGLNSWDNEQFF
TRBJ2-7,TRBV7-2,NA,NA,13,TGTGCCAGTCGCCAGGGTCAATCCTACGAGCAGTACTTC,CASRQGQSYEQYF
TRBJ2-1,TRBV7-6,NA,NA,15,TGTGCCAGCAGCTCCCGGGACACAACCTACAATGAGCAGTTCTTC,CASSSRDTTYNEQFF
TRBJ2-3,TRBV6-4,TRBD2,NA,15,TGTGCCAGCAGTGAAAGCGGGGGCCCCACAGATACGCAGTATTTT,CASSESGGPTDTQYF
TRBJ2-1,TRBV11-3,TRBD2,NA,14,TGTGCCAGCAGCTTACTTGGCGGGAGCGATGAGCAGTTCTTC,CASSLLGGSDEQFF
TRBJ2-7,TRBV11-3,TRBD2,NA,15,TGTGCCAGCAGCCCATCGGGCAGCGGGAGAACCGAGCAGTACTTC,CASSPSGSGRTEQYF
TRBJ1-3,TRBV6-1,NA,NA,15,TGTGCCAGTTCATCCAGGGGAACGGCTGGAAACACCATATATTTT,CASSSRGTAGNTIYF
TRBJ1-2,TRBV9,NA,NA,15,TGTGCCAGCACCCCGGGGGGGGGCATCAACTATGGCTGCACCTTC,CASTPGGGINYGCTF
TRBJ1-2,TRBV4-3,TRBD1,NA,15,TGCGCCAGCAGCCAAGTCCTAACAGGGGGCGATGGCTACACCTTC,CASSQVLTGGDGYTF
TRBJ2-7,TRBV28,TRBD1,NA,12,TGTGCCAGCAGAGACAGGGCTTACGAGCAGTACTTC,CASRDRAYEQYF
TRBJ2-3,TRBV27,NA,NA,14,TGTGCCAGCAGTTGGAGGATCGACGGGGTTACGCAGTATTTT,CASSWRIDGVTQYF
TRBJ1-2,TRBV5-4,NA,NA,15,TGTGCCAGCAGCTTGGATATACAGGACAACTATGGCTACACCTTC,CASSLDIQDNYGYTF
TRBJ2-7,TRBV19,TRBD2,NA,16,TGTGCCAGTAGTAAACGTGGCCTTGGGACTAGCGACGAGCAGTACTTC,CASSKRGLGTSDEQYF
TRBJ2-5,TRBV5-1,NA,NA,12,TGCGCCAGCAGCTTGGCCGGGGAGACCCAGTACTTC,CASSLAGETQYF
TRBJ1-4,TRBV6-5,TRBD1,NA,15,TGTGCCAGCAGTTACTTGGGACAGCGTAATGAAAAACTGTTTTTT,CASSYLGQRNEKLFF
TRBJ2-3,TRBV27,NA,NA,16,TGTGCCAGCAGTTTAAGGGTGGCAGGGCGCACAGATACGCAGTATTTT,CASSLRVAGRTDTQYF
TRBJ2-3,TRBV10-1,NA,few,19,TGCGCCAGCAGTGATAATTCCTCGCGTGCGCCTCAGGGCACAGATACGCAGTATTTT,CASSDNSSRAPQGTDTQYF
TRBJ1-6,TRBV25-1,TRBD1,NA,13,TGTGCCAGCAGGGACAGGGGTCGGACACCCCTCCACTTT,CASRDRGRTPLHF
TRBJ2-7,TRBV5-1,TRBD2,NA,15,TGCGCCAGCTCGCCCACGGAAGCGGGGGCGGGCGAGCAGTACTTC,CASSPTEAGAGEQYF
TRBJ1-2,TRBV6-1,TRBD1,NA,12,TGTGCCAGCATGGACAGGGCCTATGGCTACACCTTC,CASMDRAYGYTF
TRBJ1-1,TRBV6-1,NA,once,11,TGTGCCAGCACGAGGAACACTGAAGCTTTCTTT,CASTRNTEAFF
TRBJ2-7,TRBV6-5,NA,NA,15,TGTGCCAGCAGTCGGCCCCCTAGCGTGCAACTCGAGCAGTACTTC,CASSRPPSVQLEQYF
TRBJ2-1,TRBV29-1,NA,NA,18,TGCAGCGTTGAAGGTCTAGCAACGGGAAGAAGCTCCTACAATGAGCAGTTCTTC,CSVEGLATGRSSYNEQFF
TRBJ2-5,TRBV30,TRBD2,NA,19,TGTGCCTGGGAGGGAGTTAGTTTAGCGGGAGGGCCCAGAACGAAGACCCAGTACTTC,CAWEGVSLAGGPRTKTQYF
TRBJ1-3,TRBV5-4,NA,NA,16,TGTGCCAGCAGCTTGGAGGCGGGGGCGCGGAGAAACACCATATATTTT,CASSLEAGARRNTIYF
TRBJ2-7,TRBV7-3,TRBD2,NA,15,TGTGCCAGCAGCTTAAGTGGCGGGGGGACCTACGAGCAGTACTTC,CASSLSGGGTYEQYF
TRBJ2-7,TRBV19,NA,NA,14,TGTGCCAGTAGCGGATCACCGACTACCTACGAGCAGTACTTC,CASSGSPTTYEQYF
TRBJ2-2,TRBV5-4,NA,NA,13,TGTGCTACTAGGGCGGGGAACACCGGGGAGCTGTTTTTT,CATRAGNTGELFF
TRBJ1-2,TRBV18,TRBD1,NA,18,TGTGCCAGCTCACCTCCTCACGGGACAGGGACAGCATTGGACGGCTACACCTTC,CASSPPHGTGTALDGYTF
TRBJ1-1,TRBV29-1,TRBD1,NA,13,TGCAGCGCTCAGACAGGGGATGGTACTGAAGCTTTCTTT,CSAQTGDGTEAFF
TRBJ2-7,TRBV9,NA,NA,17,TGTGCCAGCAGCGTAGTGTGGACCCACATAGGGAGGCGGGAGCAGTACTTC,CASSVVWTHIGRREQYF
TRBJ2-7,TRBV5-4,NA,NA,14,TGTGCCAGCAGTAAGATGGGGGCTTTCTACGAGCAGTACTTC,CASSKMGAFYEQYF
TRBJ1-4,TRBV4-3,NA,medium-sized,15,TGCGCCAGCAGCCAAGATTACAGCAGCAATGAAAAACTGTTTTTT,CASSQDYSSNEKLFF
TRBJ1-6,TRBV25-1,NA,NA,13,TGTGCCAGCAGTGAAGAGTACAATTCACCCCTCCACTTT,CASSEEYNSPLHF
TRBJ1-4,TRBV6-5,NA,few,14,TGTGCCAGCAGTGCGGACAGCTATAATGAAAAACTGTTTTTT,CASSADSYNEKLFF
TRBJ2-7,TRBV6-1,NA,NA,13,TGTGCCAGCAGTGAAACAGCAAGGTACGAGCAGTACTTC,CASSETARYEQYF
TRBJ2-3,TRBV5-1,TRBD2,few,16,TGCGCCAGCAGCCCCGGACTAGCGGGAGCAACAGATACGCAGTATTTT,CASSPGLAGATDTQYF
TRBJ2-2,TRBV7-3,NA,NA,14,TGTGCCAGCTCGCCCGGGACGAACACCGGGGAGCTGTTTTTT,CASSPGTNTGELFF
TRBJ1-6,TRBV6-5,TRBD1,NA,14,TGTGCCAGCAGCCCCGGGACAGTTAATTCACCCCTCCACTTT,CASSPGTVNSPLHF
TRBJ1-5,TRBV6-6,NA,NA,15,TGTGCCAGCAGTTACTCCGGGACATCAAATCAGCCCCAGCATTTT,CASSYSGTSNQPQHF
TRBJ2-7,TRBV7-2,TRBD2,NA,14,TGTGCCAGCAGCTTAGGTGGCGGGAGTCGCGAGCAGTACTTC,CASSLGGGSREQYF
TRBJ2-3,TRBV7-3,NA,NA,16,TGTGCCAGCAGCTTATATGGCGGGGCCGGGGCAGATACGCAGTATTTT,CASSLYGGAGADTQYF
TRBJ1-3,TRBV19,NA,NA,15,TGTGCCAGTAGTTGGGGCCTCAAATCAGGAAACACCATATATTTT,CASSWGLKSGNTIYF
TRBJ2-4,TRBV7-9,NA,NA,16,TGTGCCAGCAGCTTAGCTGGACTACTAGCCAAAAACATTCAGTACTTC,CASSLAGLLAKNIQYF
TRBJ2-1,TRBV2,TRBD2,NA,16,TGTGCCAGCAGTGATTCCGGGGGACTAGGTGCCCATGAGCAGTTCTTC,CASSDSGGLGAHEQFF
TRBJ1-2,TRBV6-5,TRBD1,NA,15,TGTGCCAGCAGCGGGACAGGACGAGTAAACTATGGCTACACCTTC,CASSGTGRVNYGYTF
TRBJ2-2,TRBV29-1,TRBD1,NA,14,TGCAGCGTTGGGTGGACAGGGAACACCGGGGAGCTGTTTTTT,CSVGWTGNTGELFF
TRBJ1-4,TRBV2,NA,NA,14,TGTGCCAGCAGTGAACGCATCAAGGGAGGAAAACTGTTTTTT,CASSERIKGGKLFF